These T cell receptor beta chains were read from a single sample in a study of T-cell reconstitution after alpha-beta-depleted transplantation in children. One entry per CDR3 protein, called by TCRdb with MiXCR from the PCR reads. The table has some 220,000 distinct CDR3 sequences, under 13% seen once. This material consisted of PBMCs, taken before TCRalphabeta/CD19-depleted stem cell transplant. The source is a child younger than two with acute myeloid leukemia, due to receive a stem cell transplant. Both conserved end residues are part of each CDR3. Each record gives: clone size, J gene, V gene, D gene, CDR3 DNA, CDR3 protein. D genes are given only for firm matches. Not all rows give a size; the values are once, few, many and, for expanded clones, a class.

clone_size: many
j_call: TRBJ2-3
v_call: TRBV5-1
d_call: TRBD2
cdr3_nt: TGCGCCAGCAGCTGGGATAGCGGGGGGTACACAGATACGCAGTATTTT
cdr3_aa: CASSWDSGGYTDTQYF

clone_size: many
j_call: TRBJ2-1
v_call: TRBV4-1
d_call: TRBD2
cdr3_nt: TGCGCCAGCAGCCGGACTAGCGGGACTGGACTCAATGAGCAGTTCTTC
cdr3_aa: CASSRTSGTGLNEQFF

clone_size: many
j_call: TRBJ2-7
v_call: TRBV6-5
d_call: -
cdr3_nt: TGTGCCAGCAGTTACTCGTTCCTTACCTACGAGCAGTACTTC
cdr3_aa: CASSYSFLTYEQYF

clone_size: many
j_call: TRBJ2-5
v_call: TRBV11-2
d_call: TRBD1
cdr3_nt: TGTGCCAGCAGCTCCCGGGACAGTAAGCGCTGGGGGACCCAGTACTTC
cdr3_aa: CASSSRDSKRWGTQYF

clone_size: many
j_call: TRBJ2-3
v_call: TRBV20-1
d_call: -
cdr3_nt: TGCAGTGCTAGTCGGGCTAGCGTCGGGAAAGATACGCAGTATTTT
cdr3_aa: CSASRASVGKDTQYF

clone_size: -
j_call: TRBJ1-4
v_call: TRBV4-3
d_call: -
cdr3_nt: TGCGCCAGCAGCCCCCTGAGGGAGGGTACTAATGAAAAACTGTTTTTT
cdr3_aa: CASSPLREGTNEKLFF

clone_size: many
j_call: TRBJ1-6
v_call: TRBV5-1
d_call: TRBD1
cdr3_nt: TGCGCCAGCAGCATCGGGACAGGGGTAAATTCACCCCTCCACTTT
cdr3_aa: CASSIGTGVNSPLHF

clone_size: many
j_call: TRBJ1-1
v_call: TRBV30
d_call: TRBD1
cdr3_nt: TGTGCCTGGAGTGCAAGGACAGGAGAAGCTTTCTTT
cdr3_aa: CAWSARTGEAFF

clone_size: many
j_call: TRBJ2-1
v_call: TRBV7-9
d_call: -
cdr3_nt: TGTGCCAGCAGCTTACGGGCCGATGAGCAGTTCTTC
cdr3_aa: CASSLRADEQFF

clone_size: many
j_call: TRBJ2-3
v_call: TRBV20-1
d_call: -
cdr3_nt: TGCAGTGCTAGCGGCGGGGGCGGCACAGATACGCAGTATTTT
cdr3_aa: CSASGGGGTDTQYF

clone_size: many
j_call: TRBJ2-1
v_call: TRBV5-4
d_call: TRBD2
cdr3_nt: TGTGCCAGCAGCTTGGCCTGGGAGGGAGCCGAGCAGTTCTTC
cdr3_aa: CASSLAWEGAEQFF

clone_size: few
j_call: TRBJ1-1
v_call: TRBV12-3/TRBV12-4
d_call: -
cdr3_nt: TGTGCCAGCAGTTTTCCCCCAGGGGTAGCCACTGAAGCTTTCTTT
cdr3_aa: CASSFPPGVATEAFF

clone_size: many
j_call: TRBJ2-1
v_call: TRBV9
d_call: -
cdr3_nt: TGTGCCAGCAGCGTAGCCGAGGCTTACAATGAGCAGTTCTTC
cdr3_aa: CASSVAEAYNEQFF

clone_size: many
j_call: TRBJ2-3
v_call: TRBV20-1
d_call: -
cdr3_nt: TGCAGTGCTAGCGGGCGATTAGCCGGTGCAGATACGCAGTATTTT
cdr3_aa: CSASGRLAGADTQYF

clone_size: many
j_call: TRBJ2-7
v_call: TRBV5-1
d_call: -
cdr3_nt: TGCGCCAGCAGCTTGAGGGCAGACTACGAGCAGTACTTC
cdr3_aa: CASSLRADYEQYF

clone_size: many
j_call: TRBJ1-6
v_call: TRBV20-1
d_call: TRBD1
cdr3_nt: TGCAGTGCCCGGCGGGGACAGGATAATTCACCCCTCCACTTT
cdr3_aa: CSARRGQDNSPLHF